This entry concerns a single T cell receptor (beta chain). Its target is unknown. CDR3 size: 11 residues. The entry originates in a study of T-cell memory formation after mild COVID-19. Study-wide background: Each donor largely had its own TCR clusters. General study results and limits: Specificity for SARS-CoV-2 was not confirmed among the second-wave clones peaking on day 37.

The TCR alpha and TCR beta cDNA libraries, bearing sample barcodes and UMIs, were generated by 5'RACE using constant-segment primers. TCRdb itself ran the 5' RACE reads through MiXCR, one entry per CDR3 protein. The data contain under 50,000 distinct CDR3 sequences, 27% of them seen just once; the ten biggest clones take up roughly two fifths. The material sequenced was PBMCs or a T cell subset sorted from them (not recorded which). This clonotype was obtained from a man between 18 and 29 years old who had mild COVID-19 (a few samples of this study predate the infection). Cell type and time point are not known. J is TRBJ1-2 and V is TRBV21-1. TRBV21-1 is marked as a pseudogene. DNA of the CDR3: TGTGCCAGCAGCACCTGGGACTTCTACACCTTC. Its protein product is CASSTWDFYTF.